The next 10 T cell receptor beta chains were all read from a single sample in a study of CD4 T cells in relation to SARS-CoV-2 and coronaviruses. Their recognized antigens are unknown. Assay: immunoSEQ multiplex PCR; the TCRdb copy retains only in-frame clones and omits some. The sample lists tens of thousands of clones; about three quarters were seen once. Before the COVID-19 pandemic, during about 2011-2019, CD4+ T cells were taken from unexposed donors. Isolation of CD4+ T cells took place after less than twelve days in culture. The specimen was CD4+ T cells from PBMCs, cultured in vitro. The source of these receptors is a human donor in good health.

This clone has only one observation. The chain employs TRBV30 and TRBJ2-3; 10 nucleotides align to TRBD2. The CDR3 covers 16 residues. Looked up from germline, CDR1 is GTSNPN and CDR2 is SVGIG (reference sequence). V shed 1 base and J 5 bases; nucleotides not matched to a gene: 9. CDR3: CAWSAVLAGVIDTQYF. The CDR3 coding sequence is TGTGCCTGGAGTGCCGTCCTAGCGGGAGTAATAGATACGCAGTATTTT.

The rearrangement joins TRBV5-4 to TRBJ2-2; 10 nucleotides line up with TRBD2. The germline V gene encodes CDR1 SGHNT and CDR2 YYREEE (reference sequence). The CDR3 has 16 residues. The junction had 4 bases not matched to a gene; V was cut back by 2 bases and J by 3 bases. CDR3 residues: CASSFWTSGHTGELFF. CDR3 nucleotides: TGTGCCAGCAGCTTCTGGACTAGCGGTCACACCGGGGAGCTGTTTTTT. The variable domain in full, with the rest retrieved from reference TRBV5-4 and TRBJ2-2, is ETGVTQSPTHLIKTRGQQVTLRCSSQSGHNTVSWYQQALGQGPQFIFQYYREEENGRGNFPPRFSGLQFPNYSSELNVNALELDDSALYLCASSFWTSGHTGELFFGEGSRLTVL.

V gene TRBV4-2 combines with J gene TRBJ2-7; 7 nucleotides align to TRBD2. CDR1 and CDR2 from the germline V gene are LGHNA and YNFKEQ. This CDR3 contains 16 residues. The junction had 8 bases not matched to a gene; V was cut back by 0 bases and J by 3 bases. The CDR3 sequence: CASSQDMGSGHYEQYF. In DNA form, the CDR3 reads TGTGCCAGCAGCCAAGATATGGGTAGCGGGCACTACGAGCAGTACTTC.

This clone was observed a few times. CDR3 sequence (DNA): TGTGCCAGCAGCCGGGGGGACACTGAAGCTTTCTTT. Translation: CASSRGDTEAFF. This chain uses TRBV12-3 or TRBV12-4 with TRBJ1-1, with D perhaps matching TRBD1 (5 bases). The CDR3 runs to 12 residues. Trimming removed 6 bases at V and 3 bases at J, with 8 bases between.

The chain carries TRBV11-1 and TRBJ2-7, with TRBD1 matching 10 bases. V lost 7 bases and J lost 7; bases outside the gene matches: 13. From germline, CDR1 is SGHAT and CDR2 FQDESV (reference sequence). The CDR3 covers 15 residues. The CDR3 sequence: CASTPGQGGRKEQYF. The CDR3 DNA reads as TGTGCCAGCACGCCAGGACAGGGGGGGAGGAAAGAGCAGTACTTC. Variable domain in full (rest from reference TRBV11-1 and TRBJ2-7): EAEVAQSPRYKITEKSQAVAFWCDPISGHATLYWYRQILGQGPELLVQFQDESVVDDSQLPKDRFSAERLKGVDSTLKIQPAELGDSAMYLCASTPGQGGRKEQYFGPGTRLTVT.

The J gene is TRBJ2-2, the V gene TRBV7-2, with a possible D match to TRBD2 (6 bases). This CDR3 region has 19 residues. V lost 0 bases and J 1 base, leaving 18 bases between the germline ends. CDR1 is SGHTA and CDR2 is FQGNSA in the germline V gene. CDR3 nucleotide sequence: TGTGCCAGCAGCTTAGCATCCGGGCGGGGACTCGGGAACACCGGGGAGCTGTTTTTT. The encoded protein is CASSLASGRGLGNTGELFF.

The J gene is TRBJ2-1, the V gene TRBV27; perhaps TRBD2 as D (7 bases). The length of the CDR3 is 13 residues. Germline V gene sequence: CDR1 MNHEY, CDR2 SMNVEV (reference sequence). V lost 6 bases, J lost 3 bases, and 9 bases lay in between. The CDR3: CASRRGGYNEQFF. CDR3 bases: TGTGCCAGCAGGAGGGGGGGCTACAATGAGCAGTTCTTC.

The chain joins TRBV28 to TRBJ1-2; D might be TRBD1 (5 bases). The CDR3 length is 14 residues. Trimming took 2 bases from V and 6 from J, leaving 13 bases between them. Germline V gene lookup returns CDR1 MDHEN and CDR2 SYDVKM. For the CDR3, the DNA is TGTGCCAGCAGTTTACCAGGGAGGGGAAATGGCTACACCTTC. Protein: CASSLPGRGNGYTF.

The chain combines TRBV11-2 with TRBJ2-3; 10 bases match TRBD2. This CDR3 has 16 residues. V was pared by 8 bases and J by 4 bases, with 12 bases of the junction left unmatched. Germline V gene lookup returns CDR1 SGHAT and CDR2 FQNNGV. The CDR3 bases are TGTGCCAGCTCGGGAGGTGCAGCGGGGGGGGCAGATACGCAGTATTTT. Protein sequence: CASSGGAAGGADTQYF.

The chain joins TRBV27 to TRBJ1-2, with 7 bases matching TRBD1. The germline V gene encodes CDR1 MNHEY and CDR2 SMNVEV (reference sequence). Trimming took 6 bases from V and 1 from J; bases not matched to a gene: 5. The CDR3 loop spans 14 amino acids. The CDR3, as DNA: TGTGCCAGCAGGCGGACAGGACGTAACTATGGCTACACCTTC. Protein sequence: CASRRTGRNYGYTF.